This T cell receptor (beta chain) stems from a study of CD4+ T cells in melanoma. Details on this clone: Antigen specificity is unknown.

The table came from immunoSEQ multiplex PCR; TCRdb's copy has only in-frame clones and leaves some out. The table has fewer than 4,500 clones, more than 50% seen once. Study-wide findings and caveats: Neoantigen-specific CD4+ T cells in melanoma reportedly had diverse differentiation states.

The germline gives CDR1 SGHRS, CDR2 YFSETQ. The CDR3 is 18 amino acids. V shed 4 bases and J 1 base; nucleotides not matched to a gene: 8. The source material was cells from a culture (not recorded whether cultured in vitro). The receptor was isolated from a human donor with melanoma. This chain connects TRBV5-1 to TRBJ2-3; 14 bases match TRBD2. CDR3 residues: CASSLKGGLAGGTDTQYF. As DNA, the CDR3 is TGCGCCAGCAGCCTAAAGGGGGGACTAGCGGGGGGCACAGATACGCAGTATTTT.